The T cell receptor beta chain described here comes from a study of blood T cell repertoires in COVID-19. Study-wide background: COVID-19 samples collected from the United States, Italy and Spain covered acute and convalescent phases.

This clone was counted once. Trimming stripped 0 bases from V and 7 bases from J, with 11 bases between. The CDR3 length is 14 residues. CDR1 and CDR2 from the germline V gene are SGHRS and YFSETQ. TCRdb's copy holds only in-frame clones and misses some; the assay was immunoSEQ multiplex PCR. The table records around 220,000 clones, less than 90% of them present only once. Sequencing was done on a sample of peripheral blood. This sequence was found in a man aged 25-45 years with active or convalescent COVID-19. The rearrangement uses TRBV5-1 and TRBJ1-5; D is unresolved. The CDR3 reads CASSLGPSGQPQHF. Here the CDR3 DNA reads TGCGCCAGCAGCTTGGGGCCCTCGGGGCAGCCCCAGCATTTT.